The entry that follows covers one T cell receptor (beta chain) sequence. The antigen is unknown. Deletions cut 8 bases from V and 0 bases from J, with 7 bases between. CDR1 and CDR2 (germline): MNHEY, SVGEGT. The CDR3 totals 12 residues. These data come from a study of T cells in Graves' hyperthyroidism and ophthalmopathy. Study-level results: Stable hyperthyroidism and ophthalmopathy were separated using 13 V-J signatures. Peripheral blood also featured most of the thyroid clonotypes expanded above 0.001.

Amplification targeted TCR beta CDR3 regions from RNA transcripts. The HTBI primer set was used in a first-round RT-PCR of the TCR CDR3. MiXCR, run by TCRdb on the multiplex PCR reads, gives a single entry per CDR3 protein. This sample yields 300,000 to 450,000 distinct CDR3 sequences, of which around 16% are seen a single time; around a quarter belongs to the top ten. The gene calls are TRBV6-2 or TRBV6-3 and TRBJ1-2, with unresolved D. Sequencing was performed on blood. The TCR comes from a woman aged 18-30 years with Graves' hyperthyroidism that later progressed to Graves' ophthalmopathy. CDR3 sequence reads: CASYRTNYGYTF. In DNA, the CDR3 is TGTGCCAGCTACCGGACTAACTATGGCTACACCTTC.